This TCR beta chain came from a study of CD8+ T cells in alopecia areata. For the study at large: Tofacitinib dosing lasted 6 to 18 months, which was then followed by 6 months off drug.

Study-level points and caveats: Scalp specimens additionally yield sequences from normal skin's resident alphabeta T cells.

cDNA prepared by RNA extraction and subsequent reverse transcription served as the template for sequencing. Data came from immunoSEQ multiplex PCR; TCRdb stores just in-frame clones and leaves some out. This table has roughly 170,000 clones, approximately 56% appearing once. Looked up from germline, CDR1 is LGHNT and CDR2 is FRNRAP. V lost 6 bases and J 5 bases, leaving 2 bases between the germline ends. CDR3 length: 11 amino acids. Lesional scalp punch biopsies and peripheral blood came from alopecia areata patients. PBMCs, the starting material, were the source of sorted CD4+ and CD8+ T cells. As to this clone: Its antigen is currently unknown.

V and J are TRBV12-5 and TRBJ2-6; D unclear. The input for sequencing was CD4+ T cells sorted from blood, taken at week 0. The sequence was collected from a human donor with alopecia areata. CDR3 sequence: CASGRANVLTF. The CDR3 DNA follows: TGTGCTAGTGGCCGGGCCAACGTCCTGACTTTC.